This TCR beta chain was profiled in a study of T cells expressing NK-cell markers. TCRdb reprocessed the 5' RACE reads, keeping one entry per CDR3 protein, no DNA. The listing records about 7,200 distinct CDR3 sequences. Worth noting for this clonotype: The target antigen is unknown.

Overall study results and limits: A handful of donors showed these clonotypes also leading the CD3+CD56-NKG2C+ fraction.

CDR1 MDHEN and CDR2 SYDVKM come from the germline V gene. The CDR3 consists of 11 residues. The sequenced sample was blood T cells: a sorted CD56 or NKG2C T cell subset, CD4+ or CD8+ T cells, or bulk PBMC T cells (not recorded which). The TCR was taken from a man between 18 and 29 years old in good health. The rearrangement uses TRBV28 and TRBJ2-3. The CDR3 reads CASSSSDTQYF.